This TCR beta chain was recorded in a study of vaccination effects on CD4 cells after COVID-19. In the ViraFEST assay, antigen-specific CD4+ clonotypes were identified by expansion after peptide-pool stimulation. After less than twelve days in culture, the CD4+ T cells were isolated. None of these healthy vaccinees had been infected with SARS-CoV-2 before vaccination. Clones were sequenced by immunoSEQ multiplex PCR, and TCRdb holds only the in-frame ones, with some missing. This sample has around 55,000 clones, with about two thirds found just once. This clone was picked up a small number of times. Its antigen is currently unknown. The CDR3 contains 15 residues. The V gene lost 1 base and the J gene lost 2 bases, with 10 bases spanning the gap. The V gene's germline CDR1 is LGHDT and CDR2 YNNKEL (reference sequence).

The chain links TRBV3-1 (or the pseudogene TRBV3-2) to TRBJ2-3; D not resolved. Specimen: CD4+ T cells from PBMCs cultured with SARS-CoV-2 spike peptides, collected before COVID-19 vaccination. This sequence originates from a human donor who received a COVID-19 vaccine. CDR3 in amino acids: CASSQGSVPTDTQYF. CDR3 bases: TGTGCCAGCAGCCAAGGAAGCGTCCCCACAGATACGCAGTATTTT.